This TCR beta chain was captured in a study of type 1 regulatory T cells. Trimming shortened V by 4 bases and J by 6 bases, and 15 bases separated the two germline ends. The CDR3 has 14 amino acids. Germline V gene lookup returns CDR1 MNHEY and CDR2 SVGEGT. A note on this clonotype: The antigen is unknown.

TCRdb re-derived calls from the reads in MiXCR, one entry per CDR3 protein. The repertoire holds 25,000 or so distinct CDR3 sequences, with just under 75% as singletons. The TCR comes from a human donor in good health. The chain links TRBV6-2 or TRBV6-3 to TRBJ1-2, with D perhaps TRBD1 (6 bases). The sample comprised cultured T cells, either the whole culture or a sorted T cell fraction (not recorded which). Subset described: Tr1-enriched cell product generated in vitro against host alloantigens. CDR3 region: CASSSPNRVNGYTF. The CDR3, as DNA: TGTGCCAGCAGTTCCCCTAACAGGGTAAATGGCTACACCTTC.